This T cell receptor beta chain was sequenced in a study of T cell responses to AZD1222 COVID-19 vaccine. Study-wide results and limits: There were mostly white British donors and more females than males, and clonal diversity was possibly underestimated. The reported proportion of spike-specific TCRs targeting unmutated variant regions was nearly half. CD4 TCRs linked to vaccination spanned spike, dominating at 160-218 and 743-854. Only a handful of AZD1222 recipients, more than five in all, had baseline seropositivity.

Measured with immunoSEQ multiplex PCR; TCRdb has only the in-frame clones, and not every one. This table has about 220,000 clones, around 93% appearing once. A remark on this clone: Its antigen is unknown.

Germline V gene data show CDR1 as LGHNA and CDR2 as YSLEER. V shed 1 base and J shed 9 bases, with 18 bases lying between them. The CDR3 consists of 15 residues. The rearrangement links TRBV4-3 to TRBJ1-1; maybe TRBD1 (6 bases). The TCR originated in an adult in good health. The sequenced sample was peripheral blood, obtained on day 0 of MenACWY control vaccination. The CDR3 nucleotides read TGCGCCAGCAGCCAAGTCCGGGAGGACTGGGGGCAAGCTTTCTTT. Residues: CASSQVREDWGQAFF.